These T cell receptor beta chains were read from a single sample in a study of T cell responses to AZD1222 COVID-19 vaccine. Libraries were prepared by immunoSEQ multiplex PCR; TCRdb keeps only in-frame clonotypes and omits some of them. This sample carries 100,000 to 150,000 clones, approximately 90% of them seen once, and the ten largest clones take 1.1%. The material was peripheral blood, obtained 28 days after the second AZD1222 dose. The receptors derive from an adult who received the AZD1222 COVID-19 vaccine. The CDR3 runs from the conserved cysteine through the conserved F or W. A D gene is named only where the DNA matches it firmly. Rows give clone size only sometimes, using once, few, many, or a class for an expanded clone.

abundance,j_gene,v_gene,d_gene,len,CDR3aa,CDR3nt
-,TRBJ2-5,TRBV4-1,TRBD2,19,CASSPSGTSGRPHQETQYF,TGCGCCAGCAGCCCCTCCGGGACTAGCGGGAGGCCCCACCAAGAGACCCAGTACTTC
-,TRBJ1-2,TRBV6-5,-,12,CASSLQSYGYTF,TGTGCCAGCAGTCTACAGAGCTATGGCTACACCTTC
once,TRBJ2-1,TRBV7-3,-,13,CASSSGLNNEQFF,TGTGCCAGCAGCTCTGGACTAAACAATGAGCAGTTCTTC
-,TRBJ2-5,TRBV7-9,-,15,CASSRRDGFAETQYF,TGTGCCAGCAGCCGAAGGGACGGGTTTGCGGAGACCCAGTACTTC
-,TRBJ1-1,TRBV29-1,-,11,CSVGTSPKAFF,TGCAGCGTTGGGACCTCCCCCAAGGCTTTCTTT
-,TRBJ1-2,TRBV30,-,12,CAWARGDYGYTF,TGTGCCTGGGCCAGGGGTGACTATGGCTACACCTTC
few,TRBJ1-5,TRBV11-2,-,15,CASSQLQGSNQPQHF,TGTGCCAGCAGCCAGCTACAGGGTAGCAATCAGCCCCAGCATTTT
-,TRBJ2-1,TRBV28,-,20,CASNPTLVRAYKVGYNEQFF,TGTGCCAGCAACCCAACTCTGGTCAGGGCCTACAAAGTGGGGTACAATGAGCAGTTCTTC
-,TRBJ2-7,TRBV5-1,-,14,CASSLQGGFYEQYF,TGCGCCAGCAGCTTACAGGGTGGCTTCTACGAGCAGTACTTC
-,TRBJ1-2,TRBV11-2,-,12,CASSLLSYGYTF,TGTGCCAGCAGCTTACTCTCCTATGGCTACACCTTC
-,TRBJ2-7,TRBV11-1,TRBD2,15,CASSLNSGIIYEQYF,TGTGCCAGCAGCTTAAATAGCGGGATTATCTACGAGCAGTACTTC
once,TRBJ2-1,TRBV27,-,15,CASSSSAISYNEQFF,TGTGCCAGCAGTTCTAGCGCCATCTCCTACAATGAGCAGTTCTTC
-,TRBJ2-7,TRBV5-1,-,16,CASSLDPGTRNYEQYF,TGCGCCAGCAGCTTGGACCCTGGAACTCGAAACTACGAGCAGTACTTC
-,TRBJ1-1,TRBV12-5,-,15,CASGLGNAGVSEAFF,TGTGCTAGTGGTTTGGGAAACGCGGGTGTCTCTGAAGCTTTCTTT
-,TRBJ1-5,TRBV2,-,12,CASRGGSQPQHF,TGTGCCAGCAGGGGGGGGAGTCAGCCCCAGCATTTT
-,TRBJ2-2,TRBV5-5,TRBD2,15,CASSFGGRAIGELFF,TGTGCCAGCAGCTTTGGCGGGAGGGCCATCGGGGAGCTGTTTTTT
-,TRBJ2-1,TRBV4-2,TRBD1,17,CASSQDLRQGANNEQFF,TGTGCCAGCAGCCAAGATCTGCGGCAGGGGGCTAACAATGAGCAGTTCTTC